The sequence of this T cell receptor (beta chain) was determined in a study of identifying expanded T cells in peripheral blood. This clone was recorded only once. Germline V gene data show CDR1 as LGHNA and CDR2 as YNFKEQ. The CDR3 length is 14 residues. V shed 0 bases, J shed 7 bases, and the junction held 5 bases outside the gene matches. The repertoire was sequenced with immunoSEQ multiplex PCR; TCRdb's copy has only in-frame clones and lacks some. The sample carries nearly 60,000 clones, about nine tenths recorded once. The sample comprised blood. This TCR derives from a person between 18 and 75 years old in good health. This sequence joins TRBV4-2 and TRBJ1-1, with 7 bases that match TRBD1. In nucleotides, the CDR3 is TGTGCCAGCAGCCAAGACGCGCAGGGGGTTGAAGCTTTCTTT. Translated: CASSQDAQGVEAFF.